The 25 T cell receptor beta chains in this list originate from one sample, sequenced in a study of CD8+ T cells in alopecia areata. The treatment is: oral pan-JAK inhibitor, 5-10 mg twice daily. Following RNA extraction, reverse transcription yielded cDNA that acted as the sequencing template. Sequencing used immunoSEQ multiplex PCR; TCRdb keeps in-frame clones, though not all of them. The table includes some 180,000 clones, roughly half detected once. Sample: CD8+ T cells sorted from blood, taken around week 54, from a patient treated with tofacitinib. The receptor source for this set is a human donor with alopecia areata.

The chain couples TRBV9 to TRBJ2-2; either TRBD1 or TRBD2 may supply D (5 bases each). The CDR3 is 14 amino acids. Germline loops: CDR1 SGDLS, CDR2 YYNGEE. The V gene lost 6 bases and the J gene lost 1 base, with 10 bases spanning the gap. The DNA for the CDR3 is TGTGCCAGCACAACGAGGGGGAACACCGGGGAGCTGTTTTTT. As protein: CASTTRGNTGELFF.

The chain has TRBV7-9 and TRBJ2-1, with 11 nucleotides matching TRBD1. The V and J ends lost 3 bases and 7 bases, in that order; junction bases with no gene match: 8. Germline CDR1 is SEHNR and CDR2 is FQNEAQ (reference sequence). CDR3 size: 16 residues. The DNA of the CDR3 is TGTGCCAGCAGCTTCACGGGACAGGGGGTGAGGAATGAGCAGTTCTTC. Encoded protein: CASSFTGQGVRNEQFF.

The chain joins TRBV5-6 to TRBJ1-1, with D tentatively TRBD1 (5 bases). The CDR3 spans 13 residues. Trimming removed 5 bases at V and 3 bases at J, with 11 bases between. Looked up from germline, CDR1 is SGHDT and CDR2 is YYEEEE. In DNA form, the CDR3 reads TGTGCCAGCAGGAGGACATGGGACACTGAAGCTTTCTTT. Translating it yields CASRRTWDTEAFF.

J is TRBJ2-7 and V is TRBV18; weak D call: TRBD2 (6 bases). The CDR3 is 14 amino acids. V shed 7 bases and J shed 0 bases, with 13 bases lying between them. Germline CDR1 KGHSH, CDR2 LQKENI. CDR3 region: CASLRDFHSYEQYF. Here the CDR3 DNA reads TGTGCCAGCTTAAGGGACTTTCACTCCTACGAGCAGTACTTC.

The rearrangement links TRBV14 to TRBJ1-2; weak D call: TRBD1 (6 bases). The V end lost 4 bases, the J end lost 6 bases, and 15 bases lay between the germline ends. The CDR3 is made up of 14 amino acids. The V gene's germline CDR1 is SGHDN and CDR2 FVKESK. CDR3 nucleotides: TGTGCCAGCAGCCGGGGGGGGCAGATTCATGGCTACACCTTC. Its protein is CASSRGGQIHGYTF.

The chain employs TRBV4-1 and TRBJ2-1; TRBD2 is a possible D gene (7 bases). CDR1 is MGHRA and CDR2 is YSYEKL in the germline V gene. This CDR3 is 17 amino acids long. With 1 base removed from V and 9 bases from J, the gap between germline ends came to 22 bases. As DNA, the CDR3 is TGCGCCAGCAGCCAAGCCCGCGGGGAGGGGGGGCCCGGTGAGCAGTTCTTC. Translated: CASSQARGEGGPGEQFF.

This clone was detected only a few times. The chain combines TRBV29-1 with TRBJ2-1; unclear D gene. Germline CDR1 is SQVTM and CDR2 is ANQGSEA. The CDR3 spans 17 residues. V was shortened by 1 base and J by 0 bases, with 16 bases between the two germline ends. The CDR3 loop is CSVEGRWERSSYNEQFF. The CDR3 DNA is TGCAGCGTTGAAGGGAGATGGGAACGGAGCTCCTACAATGAGCAGTTCTTC.

The rearrangement uses TRBV5-1 and TRBJ1-1; D is perhaps TRBD1 (5 bases). The CDR3 sequence is 16 residues long. Germline V CDR1 and CDR2: SGHRS, YFSETQ. The V and J ends lost 2 bases and 2 bases respectively, with 16 bases between them. CDR3 nucleotide sequence: TGCGCCAGCAGCTTAGGGAGGGGCGCAGTAAACACTGAAGCTTTCTTT. Protein sequence: CASSLGRGAVNTEAFF. The complete variable domain, with remaining parts taken from reference TRBV5-1 and TRBJ1-1, reads KAGVTQTPRYLIKTRGQQVTLSCSPISGHRSVSWYQQTPGQGLQFLFEYFSETQRNKGNFPGRFSGRQFSNSRSEMNVSTLELGDSALYLCASSLGRGAVNTEAFFGQGTRLTVV.

The chain is built from TRBV9 and TRBJ1-1; D is unresolved. Germline V lookup: CDR1 SGDLS, CDR2 YYNGEE. The CDR3 consists of 14 residues. V shed 0 bases and J shed 5 bases, with 11 bases lying between them. The DNA of the CDR3 is TGTGCCAGCAGCGTAGAGGGAAGGGATACTGAAGCTTTCTTT. Translation: CASSVEGRDTEAFF.

This clone was found a few times. The sample holds other DNA sequences that translate to the same CDR3. This chain uses TRBV5-1 with TRBJ1-1, with D hard to call. V was clipped by 0 bases and J by 1 base, with 7 bases between them. This CDR3 comprises 14 residues. Germline V lookup: CDR1 SGHRS, CDR2 YFSETQ. CDR3 sequence (DNA): TGCGCCAGCAGCTTGGCCGGAGGGAACACTGAAGCTTTCTTT. Translation: CASSLAGGNTEAFF.

This chain connects TRBV7-9 to TRBJ1-1, with D tentatively TRBD1 (5 bases). The V end lost 5 bases, the J end lost 4 bases, and 17 bases lay between the germline ends. Germline CDR1 and CDR2: SEHNR and FQNEAQ (reference sequence). The CDR3 extends over 15 amino acids. CDR3 bases: TGTGCCAGCAGCCCCCCTTTGGGGGGACGCACTGAAGCTTTCTTT. Translation gives CASSPPLGGRTEAFF.

The gene calls are TRBV29-1 and TRBJ2-5; no clear D gene. The V end lost 8 bases, the J end lost 2 bases, and 12 bases lay between the germline ends. The CDR3 sequence is 12 residues long. CDR1 is SQVTM, CDR2 ANQGSEA, per germline. The CDR3 sequence is CSFHGGQETQYF. DNA of the CDR3: TGCAGCTTCCATGGCGGACAAGAGACCCAGTACTTC. The variable domain in full, completed from reference TRBV29-1 and TRBJ2-5, reads SAVISQKPSRDICQRGTSLTIQCQVDSQVTMMFWYRQQPGQSLTLIATANQGSEATYESGFVIDKFPISRPNLTFSTLTVSNMSPEDSSIYLCSFHGGQETQYFGPGTRLLVL.

The genes are TRBV5-1 and TRBJ2-5; 14 positions match TRBD2. Germline trimming cut 4 bases from V and 4 bases from J; bases unmatched to any gene: 12. CDR3 length: 18 residues. From germline, CDR1 is SGHRS and CDR2 YFSETQ. The CDR3 nucleotides are TGCGCCAGCAGCCTGCGACTAGCGGGGGGGCAAACGAGAGAGACCCAGTACTTC. This sequence encodes CASSLRLAGGQTRETQYF.

The chain employs TRBV9 and TRBJ2-1; D remains unclear. The CDR3 extends over 13 amino acids. V gave up 4 bases and J gave up 5 bases, with 10 bases separating them. Germline values: CDR1 SGDLS, CDR2 YYNGEE. CDR3 protein: CASSSTQHNEQFF. As DNA, the CDR3 is TGTGCCAGCAGCTCCACACAACACAATGAGCAGTTCTTC.

This chain connects TRBV6-1 to TRBJ1-5; D remains unclear. This CDR3 has 18 residues. CDR1 MNHNS and CDR2 SASEGT come from the germline V gene. V lost 6 bases to trimming and J lost 5 bases, with 26 bases between them. The CDR3 reads CASRESQGVRELDQPQHF. The CDR3 DNA is TGTGCCAGCAGAGAATCTCAAGGTGTCCGGGAGTTAGATCAGCCCCAGCATTTT.

Remarks on this clone: Mismatch with germline at one junction end may stem from a read error. The V gene is TRBV5-1, the J gene TRBJ2-3; 7 bases agree with TRBD1. The germline V gene encodes CDR1 SGHRS and CDR2 YFSETQ. The CDR3 loop spans 13 amino acids. CDR3 protein: CASRRQGADTQYF. The DNA for the CDR3 is TGTGCCAGCAGACGACAGGGTGCAGATACGCAGTATTTT.

The chain employs TRBV7-2 and TRBJ1-5; a possible D gene is TRBD1 (5 bases). The CDR3 length is 13 residues. Between the trimmed V and J ends, which lost 5 bases and 3 bases, there was a span of 8 bases. CDR1 SGHTA and CDR2 FQGNSA come from the germline V gene. DNA of the CDR3: TGTGCCAGCAGCCAGACAGTCAATCAGCCCCAGCATTTT. Its protein is CASSQTVNQPQHF.

The chain links TRBV4-3 to TRBJ1-2, with D possibly matching TRBD1 (5 bases). Germline CDR1 reads LGHNA; CDR2 reads YSLEER. Trimming removed 0 bases from V and 5 bases from J, with 16 bases in between. The CDR3 contains 16 residues. CDR3 in amino acids: CASSQDRNSGRYGYTF. The CDR3 DNA is TGCGCCAGCAGCCAAGATAGAAATTCAGGGCGGTATGGCTACACCTTC.

The chain joins TRBV5-6 to TRBJ2-7; tentatively, D is TRBD1 (6 bases). V was pared by 3 bases and J by 7 bases, with 23 bases between. There are 16 residues in the CDR3. Per germline, CDR1 SGHDT and CDR2 YYEEEE. The DNA for the CDR3 is TGTGCCAGCAGCTCGGGGCCAGGGACATCTCCTACGGAGCAGTACTTC. Protein product: CASSSGPGTSPTEQYF.

V is TRBV27 and J is TRBJ2-2, with D perhaps matching TRBD2 (5 bases). Germline values: CDR1 MNHEY, CDR2 SMNVEV (reference sequence). The CDR3 sequence is 14 residues long. V dropped 1 base and J dropped 5 bases, with 8 bases sitting between them. The CDR3: CASSLFSETGELFF. The CDR3 coding sequence is TGTGCCAGCAGTTTATTTAGCGAGACCGGGGAGCTGTTTTTT.

V gene TRBV2 combines with J gene TRBJ2-5; 7 bases match TRBD1. CDR1 and CDR2 from the germline V gene are SNHLY and FYNNEI. This CDR3 is 15 amino acids long. V trimming: 7 bases; J trimming: 0 bases; junction bases outside the gene matches: 8. This chain's CDR3 is CASTIRQGHQETQYF. CDR3 nucleotide sequence: TGTGCCAGCACTATAAGACAGGGTCACCAAGAGACCCAGTACTTC. The complete variable domain, with remaining parts taken from reference TRBV2 and TRBJ2-5, reads EPEVTQTPSHQVTQMGQEVILRCVPISNHLYFYWYRQILGQKVEFLVSFYNNEISEKSEIFDDQFSVERPDGSNFTLKIRSTKLEDSAMYFCASTIRQGHQETQYFGPGTRLLVL.

This clone was counted between two and nine times. CDR3 nucleotides: TGCAGCGTTGGGTCCCTTAATGAAAAACTGTTTTTT. This sequence encodes CSVGSLNEKLFF. This chain connects TRBV29-1 to TRBJ1-4; D not resolved. V lost 4 bases and J 4 bases, leaving 7 bases between the germline ends. Germline values: CDR1 SQVTM, CDR2 ANQGSEA. The CDR3 contains 12 residues.

The table lists this clone with a few counts. The chain recombines TRBV19 with TRBJ1-5, with TRBD1 as a possible D gene (5 bases). Per the germline V gene, CDR1 is LNHDA and CDR2 is SQIVND (reference sequence). The V end lost 1 base, the J end lost 7 bases, and 11 bases lay between the germline ends. This CDR3 spans 14 amino acids. Here the CDR3 DNA reads TGTGCCAGTAGTATAGGGGGGTTTTGGCAGCCCCAGCATTTT. Its translation: CASSIGGFWQPQHF.

The chain joins TRBV29-1 to TRBJ2-1, with 11 bases aligning to TRBD1. Trimming took 3 bases from V and 7 from J; bases not matched to a gene: 2. CDR3 size: 13 residues. In germline, CDR1 is SQVTM, CDR2 ANQGSEA. The CDR3 nucleotides read TGCAGCGTTGAGGACAGGGGGCGGAATGAGCAGTTCTTC. This encodes CSVEDRGRNEQFF.

This chain's CDR3 is CASAGRDRPDEAFF. For the CDR3, the DNA is TGTGCCAGCGCGGGGAGGGACCGACCGGATGAAGCTTTCTTT. The chain links TRBV7-8 to TRBJ1-1; possible D gene TRBD1, 5 bases. CDR3 length equals 14 residues. The ends were cut back, 8 bases at V and 7 bases at J, with 20 bases in the middle. Germline values: CDR1 SGHVS, CDR2 FQNEAQ.